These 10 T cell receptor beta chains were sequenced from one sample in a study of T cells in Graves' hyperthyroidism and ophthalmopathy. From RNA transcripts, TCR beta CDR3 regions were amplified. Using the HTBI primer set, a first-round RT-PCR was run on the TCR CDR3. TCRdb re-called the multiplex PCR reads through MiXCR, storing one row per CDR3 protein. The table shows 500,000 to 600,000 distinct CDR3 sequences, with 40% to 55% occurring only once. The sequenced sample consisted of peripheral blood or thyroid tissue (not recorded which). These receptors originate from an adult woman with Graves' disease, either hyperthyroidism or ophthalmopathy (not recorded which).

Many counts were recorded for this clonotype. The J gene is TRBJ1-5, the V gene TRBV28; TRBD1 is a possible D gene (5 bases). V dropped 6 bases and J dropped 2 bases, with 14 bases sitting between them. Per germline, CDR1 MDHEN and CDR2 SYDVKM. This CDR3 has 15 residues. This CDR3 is CASSPGGRGNQPQHF. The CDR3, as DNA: TGTGCCAGCAGCCCTGGGGGTAGGGGCAATCAGCCCCAGCATTTT.

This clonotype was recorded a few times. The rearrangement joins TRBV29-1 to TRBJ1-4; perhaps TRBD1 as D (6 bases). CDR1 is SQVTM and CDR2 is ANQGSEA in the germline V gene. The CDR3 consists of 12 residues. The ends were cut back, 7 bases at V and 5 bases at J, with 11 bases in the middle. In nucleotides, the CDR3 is TGCAGCGCCTCGCAGGGGAATGAAAAACTGTTTTTT. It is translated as CSASQGNEKLFF.

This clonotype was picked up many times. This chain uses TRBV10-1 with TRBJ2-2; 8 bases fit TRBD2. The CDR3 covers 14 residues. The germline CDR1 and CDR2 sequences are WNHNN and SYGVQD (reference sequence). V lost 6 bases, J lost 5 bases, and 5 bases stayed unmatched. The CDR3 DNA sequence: TGCGCCAGCAGCCCGACTAGCGTTACCGGGGAGCTGTTTTTT. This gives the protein CASSPTSVTGELFF.

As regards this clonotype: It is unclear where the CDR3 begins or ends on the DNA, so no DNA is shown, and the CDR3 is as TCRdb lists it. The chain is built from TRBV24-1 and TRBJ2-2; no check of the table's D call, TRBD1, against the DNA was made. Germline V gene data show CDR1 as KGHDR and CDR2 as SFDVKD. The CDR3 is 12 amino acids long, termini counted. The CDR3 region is CATSPGPGSCFF.

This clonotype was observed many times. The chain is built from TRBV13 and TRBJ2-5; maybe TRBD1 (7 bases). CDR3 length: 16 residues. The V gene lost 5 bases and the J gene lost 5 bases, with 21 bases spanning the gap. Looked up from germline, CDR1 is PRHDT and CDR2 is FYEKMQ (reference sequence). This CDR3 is CASSPLGTAGGETQYF. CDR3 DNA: TGTGCCAGCAGCCCTCTCGGGACAGCCGGAGGGGAGACCCAGTACTTC.

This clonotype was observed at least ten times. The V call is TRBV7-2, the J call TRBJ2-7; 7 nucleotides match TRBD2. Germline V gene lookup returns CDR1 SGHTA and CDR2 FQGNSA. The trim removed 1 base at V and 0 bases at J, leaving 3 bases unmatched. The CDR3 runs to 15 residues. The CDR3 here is CASSLGGGSSYEQYF. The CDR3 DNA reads TGTGCCAGCAGCTTAGGGGGGGGGAGCTCCTACGAGCAGTACTTC.

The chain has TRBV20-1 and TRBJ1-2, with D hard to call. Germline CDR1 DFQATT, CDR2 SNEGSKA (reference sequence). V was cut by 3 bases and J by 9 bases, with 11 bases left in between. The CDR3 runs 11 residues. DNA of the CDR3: TGCAGTGCTAGGCGGGCACAGAGCTACACCTTC. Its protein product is CSARRAQSYTF.

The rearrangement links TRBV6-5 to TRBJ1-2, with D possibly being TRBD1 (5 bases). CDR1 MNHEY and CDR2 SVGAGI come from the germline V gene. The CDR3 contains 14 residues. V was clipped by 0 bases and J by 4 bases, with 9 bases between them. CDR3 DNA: TGTGCCAGCAGTTACTCGAGTCAGGGCTATGGCTACACCTTC. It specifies CASSYSSQGYGYTF.

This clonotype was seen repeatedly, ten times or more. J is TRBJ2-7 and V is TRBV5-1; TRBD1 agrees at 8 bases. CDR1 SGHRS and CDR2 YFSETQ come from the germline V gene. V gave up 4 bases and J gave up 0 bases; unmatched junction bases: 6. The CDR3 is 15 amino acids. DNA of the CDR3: TGCGCCAGCAGCCGGGACAGGCTAACCTCCTACGAGCAGTACTTC. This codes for CASSRDRLTSYEQYF.

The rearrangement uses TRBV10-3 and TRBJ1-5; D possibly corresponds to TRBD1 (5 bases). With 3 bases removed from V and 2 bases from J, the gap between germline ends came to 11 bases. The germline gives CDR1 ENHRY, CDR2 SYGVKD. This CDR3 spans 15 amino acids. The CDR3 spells CAISESPRGNQPQHF. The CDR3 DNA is TGTGCCATCAGTGAAAGCCCCAGGGGCAATCAGCCCCAGCATTTT.